Listed below are T cell receptor beta chains from one sample, sequenced in a study of cytomegalovirus exposure and HLA in healthy donors. Using immunoSEQ multiplex PCR, the repertoire was profiled, and TCRdb retains in-frame clones only, with some absent. The table has 60,000 to 70,000 clones, about three quarters seen once. Sequencing input: PBMCs. These receptors originate from a man between 50 and 59 years old in good health and CMV-seropositive. CDR3s include the opening cysteine and the closing phenylalanine or tryptophan.

v_call: TRBV28
j_call: TRBJ1-2
cdr3_aa: CASSYGDRGPNGYTF

v_call: TRBV15
j_call: TRBJ2-1
cdr3_aa: CATSRVTPGGTSGRHNEQFF

v_call: TRBV2
j_call: TRBJ2-7
cdr3_aa: CASSALTGGYYEQYF

v_call: TRBV5-6
j_call: TRBJ2-7
cdr3_aa: CASSLGTGYYEQYF

v_call: TRBV23-1
j_call: TRBJ2-3
cdr3_aa: CASSQLKGRGGDTQYF

v_call: TRBV4-3
j_call: TRBJ1-2
cdr3_aa: CASSQDLQGRYGYTF

v_call: TRBV6-1
j_call: TRBJ2-7
cdr3_aa: CASSEGGRTYEQYF

v_call: TRBV9
j_call: TRBJ2-1
cdr3_aa: CASSAPIGSGRPTNEQFF

v_call: TRBV6-5
j_call: TRBJ1-1
cdr3_aa: CASSYSRRGAAFF

v_call: TRBV7-2
j_call: TRBJ2-5
cdr3_aa: CASSSWDRGSETQYF

v_call: TRBV19
j_call: TRBJ2-3
cdr3_aa: CASSIDLAADTQYF

v_call: TRBV10-1
j_call: TRBJ2-5
cdr3_aa: CASSSGQGETQYF

v_call: TRBV29-1
j_call: TRBJ1-1
cdr3_aa: CSALDSVTEAFF

v_call: TRBV5-1
j_call: TRBJ2-7
cdr3_aa: CASSYGTGYEQYF

v_call: TRBV6-5
j_call: TRBJ1-2
cdr3_aa: CASSYGGPSYGYTF

v_call: TRBV12-5
j_call: TRBJ2-1
cdr3_aa: CASGLGQGEQFF

v_call: TRBV30
j_call: TRBJ2-7
cdr3_aa: CAWSVSTEKYF

v_call: TRBV2
j_call: TRBJ1-1
cdr3_aa: CASSEGRGGYAFF

v_call: TRBV4-1
j_call: TRBJ2-5
cdr3_aa: CASSQRGDETQYF

v_call: TRBV7-2
j_call: TRBJ2-1
cdr3_aa: CASSLDRYNEQFF

v_call: TRBV5-1
j_call: TRBJ2-5
cdr3_aa: CASSLTPSETQYF

v_call: TRBV7-9
j_call: TRBJ2-1
cdr3_aa: CASSFTSGGAWNEQFF

v_call: TRBV5-1
j_call: TRBJ2-2
cdr3_aa: CASSLGLAGSTGELFF

v_call: TRBV30
j_call: TRBJ2-7
cdr3_aa: CAWRQQGRRAYEQYF

v_call: TRBV19
j_call: TRBJ1-5
cdr3_aa: CASMQGNQPQHF

v_call: TRBV6-6
j_call: TRBJ2-1
cdr3_aa: CASGGLAGYNEQFF

v_call: TRBV6-5
j_call: TRBJ1-1
cdr3_aa: CASRPWGERTEAFF

v_call: TRBV5-4
j_call: TRBJ1-2
cdr3_aa: CASSRYYGYTF

v_call: TRBV7-9
j_call: TRBJ2-7
cdr3_aa: CASSPRTGHYEQYF

v_call: TRBV27
j_call: TRBJ1-1
cdr3_aa: CASSFKWVLTRGTEAFF

v_call: TRBV5-1
j_call: TRBJ2-7
cdr3_aa: CASSLSGGSDEQYF

v_call: TRBV28
j_call: TRBJ2-1
cdr3_aa: CASTLAGSAYNEQFF

v_call: TRBV7-6
j_call: TRBJ1-3
cdr3_aa: CASSSPGQQWRGTIYF

v_call: TRBV5-4
j_call: TRBJ2-3
cdr3_aa: CASSLVSGGDTQYF

v_call: TRBV19
j_call: TRBJ1-4
cdr3_aa: CASSTWTGGVEKLFF

v_call: TRBV29-1
j_call: TRBJ2-5
cdr3_aa: CSVEGQSRETQYF

v_call: TRBV6-1
j_call: TRBJ2-3
cdr3_aa: CASGDRHQTDTQYF

v_call: TRBV19
j_call: TRBJ1-2
cdr3_aa: CASSITGARQGYTF

v_call: TRBV28
j_call: TRBJ2-7
cdr3_aa: CASRTGGVSRYEQYF

v_call: TRBV2
j_call: TRBJ1-1
cdr3_aa: CASSGQPNTEAFF

v_call: TRBV18
j_call: TRBJ1-5
cdr3_aa: CASSSRTDQPQHF

v_call: TRBV27
j_call: TRBJ1-5
cdr3_aa: CASSSTGIQPQHF

v_call: TRBV6-5
j_call: TRBJ1-1
cdr3_aa: CASSYGHLQTEAFF

v_call: TRBV2
j_call: TRBJ1-4
cdr3_aa: CASREAGGWEKLFF

v_call: TRBV5-6
j_call: TRBJ2-1
cdr3_aa: CASSATDSPSPTSDEQFF

v_call: TRBV2
j_call: TRBJ2-7
cdr3_aa: CASSQIPDRSYEQYF

v_call: TRBV29-1
j_call: TRBJ2-7
cdr3_aa: CSVDRSGGRAHEQYF

v_call: TRBV10-2
j_call: TRBJ2-7
cdr3_aa: CASRGGAGGIYEQYF

v_call: TRBV9
j_call: TRBJ2-7
cdr3_aa: CASSRGTSGTYEQYF

v_call: TRBV7-3
j_call: TRBJ1-1
cdr3_aa: CASSRDRDTEAFF

v_call: TRBV6-5
j_call: TRBJ1-6
cdr3_aa: CASSYSRGGTSPLHF

v_call: TRBV7-9
j_call: TRBJ2-5
cdr3_aa: CASSRRGGLETQYF

v_call: TRBV7-2
j_call: TRBJ1-5
cdr3_aa: CASSLGRDQPQHF